This T cell receptor (beta chain) was observed in a study of a mutant IDH1 vaccine in newly diagnosed glioma. The wider study: The sex distribution of treated patients was around 60% male and about 38% female, with a mean age of roughly 40 years.

TCRdb's table, derived via immunoSEQ multiplex PCR, lists solely in-frame clones and lacks some. The sample includes tens of thousands of clones, roughly 78% of them seen just once. Indicated time point: week 35, safety follow-up. Doses comprised 300 ug of mutant IDH1 20-mer peptide each, plus topical imiquimod. CDR1 and CDR2 from the germline V gene are LGHNA and YSLEER. V was pared by 4 bases and J by 6 bases, with 7 bases of the junction left unmatched. This CDR3 contains 14 residues. Comments on this clone: Its target is not known.

This clonotype originated in a woman in her forties with glioma. The chain carries TRBV4-3 and TRBJ1-1; 8 bases are a match to TRBD1. This specimen consisted of PBMCs, obtained from a glioma patient whose treatment included an IDH1 peptide vaccine. The CDR3 DNA follows: TGCGCCAGCAGCCTCTCCTCGACAGGGGCTGAAGCTTTCTTT. The encoded protein is CASSLSSTGAEAFF.